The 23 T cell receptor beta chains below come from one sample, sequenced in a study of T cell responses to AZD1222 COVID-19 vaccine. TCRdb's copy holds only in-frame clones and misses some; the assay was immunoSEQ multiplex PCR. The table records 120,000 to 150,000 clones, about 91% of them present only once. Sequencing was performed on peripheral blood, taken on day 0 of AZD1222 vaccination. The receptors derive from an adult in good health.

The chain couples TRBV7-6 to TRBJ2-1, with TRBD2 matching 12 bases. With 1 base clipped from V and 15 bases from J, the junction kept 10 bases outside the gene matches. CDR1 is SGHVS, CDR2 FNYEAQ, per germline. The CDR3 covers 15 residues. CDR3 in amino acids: CASSLGLAGVGLLFF. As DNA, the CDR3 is TGTGCCAGCAGCTTAGGACTAGCGGGAGTCGGTTTGCTGTTCTTC.

The CDR3 sequence: CATSRGTGGNTEAFF. In DNA form, the CDR3 reads TGTGCCACCAGCAGGGGGACAGGGGGAAACACTGAAGCTTTCTTT. The chain couples TRBV15 to TRBJ1-1, with 11 bases that match TRBD1. The J segment lost 2 bases and the V segment lost 3 bases, leaving 2 bases of the junction unmatched. Germline V gives CDR1 LNHNV, CDR2 YYDKDF (reference sequence). This CDR3 is 15 amino acids long.

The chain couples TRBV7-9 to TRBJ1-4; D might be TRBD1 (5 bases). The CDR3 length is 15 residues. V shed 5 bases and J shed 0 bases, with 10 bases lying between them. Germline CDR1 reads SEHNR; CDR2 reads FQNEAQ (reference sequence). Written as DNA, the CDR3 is TGTGCCAGCAGCAGAGGGGCTGCAACTAATGAAAAACTGTTTTTT. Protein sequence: CASSRGAATNEKLFF.

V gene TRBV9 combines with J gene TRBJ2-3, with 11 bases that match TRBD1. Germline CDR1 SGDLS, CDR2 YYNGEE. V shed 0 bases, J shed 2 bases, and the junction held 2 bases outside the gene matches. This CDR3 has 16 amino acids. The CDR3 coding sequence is TGTGCCAGCAGCGTAGAGGACAGGGGGCTCACAGATACGCAGTATTTT. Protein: CASSVEDRGLTDTQYF.

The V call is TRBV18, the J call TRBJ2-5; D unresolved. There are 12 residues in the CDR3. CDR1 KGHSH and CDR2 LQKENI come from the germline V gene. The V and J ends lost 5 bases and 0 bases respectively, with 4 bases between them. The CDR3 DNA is TGTGCCAGCTCAATTGACCAAGAGACCCAGTACTTC. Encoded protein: CASSIDQETQYF.

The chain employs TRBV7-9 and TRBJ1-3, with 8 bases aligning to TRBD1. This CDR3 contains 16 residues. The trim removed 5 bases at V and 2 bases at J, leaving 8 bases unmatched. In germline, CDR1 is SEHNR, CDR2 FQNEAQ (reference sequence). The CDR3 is CASSTHRGSAGNTIYF. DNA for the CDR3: TGTGCCAGCAGCACCCACAGGGGGTCGGCTGGAAACACCATATATTTT.

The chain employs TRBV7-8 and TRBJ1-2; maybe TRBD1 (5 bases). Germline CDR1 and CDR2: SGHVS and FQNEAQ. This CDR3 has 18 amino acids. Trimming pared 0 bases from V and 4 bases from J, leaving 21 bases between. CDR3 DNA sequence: TGTGCCAGCAGCTTAGCGTTTCGGGCCCCGGGGCCCGGCTATGGCTACACCTTC. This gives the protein CASSLAFRAPGPGYGYTF.

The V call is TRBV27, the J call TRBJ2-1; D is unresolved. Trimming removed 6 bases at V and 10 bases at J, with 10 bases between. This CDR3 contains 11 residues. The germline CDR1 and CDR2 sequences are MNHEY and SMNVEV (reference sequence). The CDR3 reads CASRDPYEQFF. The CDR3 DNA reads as TGTGCCAGCAGGGACCCCTACGAGCAGTTCTTC.

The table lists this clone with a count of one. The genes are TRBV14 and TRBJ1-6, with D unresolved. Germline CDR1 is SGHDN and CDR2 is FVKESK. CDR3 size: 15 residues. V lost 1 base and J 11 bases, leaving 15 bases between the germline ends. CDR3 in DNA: TGTGCCAGCAGCCAAGCCGGGCCCAGAGAAGCACCCCTCCACTTT. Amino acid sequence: CASSQAGPREAPLHF.

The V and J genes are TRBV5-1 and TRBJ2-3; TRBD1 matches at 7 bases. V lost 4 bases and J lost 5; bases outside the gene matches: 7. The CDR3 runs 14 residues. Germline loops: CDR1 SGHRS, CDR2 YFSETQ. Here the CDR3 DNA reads TGCGCCAGCAGCCAGGGGGTGATAGTAGATACGCAGTATTTT. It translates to CASSQGVIVDTQYF.

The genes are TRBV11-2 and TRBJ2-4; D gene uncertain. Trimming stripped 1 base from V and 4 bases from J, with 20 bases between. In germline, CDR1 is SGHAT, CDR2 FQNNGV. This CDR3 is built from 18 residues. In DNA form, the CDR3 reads TGTGCCAGCAGCTTAGTCACCCCAAGGCTCGTCCTGAAAAACATTCAGTACTTC. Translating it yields CASSLVTPRLVLKNIQYF.

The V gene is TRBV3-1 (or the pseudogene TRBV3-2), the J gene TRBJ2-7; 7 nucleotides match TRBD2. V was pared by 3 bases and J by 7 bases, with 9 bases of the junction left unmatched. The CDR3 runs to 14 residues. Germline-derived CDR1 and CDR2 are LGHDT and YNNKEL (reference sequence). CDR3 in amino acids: CASSQASGVMEQYF. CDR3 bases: TGTGCCAGCAGCCAGGCTAGCGGCGTCATGGAGCAGTACTTC.

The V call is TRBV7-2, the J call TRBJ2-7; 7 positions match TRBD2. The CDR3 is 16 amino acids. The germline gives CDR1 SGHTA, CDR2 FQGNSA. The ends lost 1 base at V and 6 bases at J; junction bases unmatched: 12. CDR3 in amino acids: CASSLGGAGVLGEQYF. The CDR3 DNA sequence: TGTGCCAGCAGCTTAGGCGGCGCGGGAGTCTTAGGCGAGCAGTACTTC.

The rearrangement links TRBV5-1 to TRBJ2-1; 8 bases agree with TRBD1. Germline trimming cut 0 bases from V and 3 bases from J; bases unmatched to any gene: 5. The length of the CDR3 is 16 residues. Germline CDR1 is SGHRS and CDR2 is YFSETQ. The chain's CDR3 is CASSLGTGSIYNEQFF. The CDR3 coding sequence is TGCGCCAGCAGCTTGGGGACAGGGTCTATCTACAATGAGCAGTTCTTC.

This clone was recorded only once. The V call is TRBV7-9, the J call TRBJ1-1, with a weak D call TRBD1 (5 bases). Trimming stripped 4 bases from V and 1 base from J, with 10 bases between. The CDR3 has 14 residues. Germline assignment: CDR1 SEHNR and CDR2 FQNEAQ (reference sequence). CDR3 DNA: TGTGCCAGCAGCTCGCCGACAGAGAACACTGAAGCTTTCTTT. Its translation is CASSSPTENTEAFF.

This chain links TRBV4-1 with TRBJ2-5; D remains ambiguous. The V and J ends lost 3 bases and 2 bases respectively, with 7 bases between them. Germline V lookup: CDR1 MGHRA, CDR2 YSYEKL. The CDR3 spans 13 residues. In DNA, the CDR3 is TGCGCCAGCAGCCAGGGTAGACAAGAGACCCAGTACTTC. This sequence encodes CASSQGRQETQYF.

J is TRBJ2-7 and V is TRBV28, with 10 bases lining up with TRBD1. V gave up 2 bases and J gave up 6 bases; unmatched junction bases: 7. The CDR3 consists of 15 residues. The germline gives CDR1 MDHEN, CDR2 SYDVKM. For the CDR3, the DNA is TGTGCCAGCAGTTTACGGGGACAGGGGACGGGCGAGCAGTACTTC. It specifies CASSLRGQGTGEQYF. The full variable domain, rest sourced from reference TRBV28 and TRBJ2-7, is DVKVTQSSRYLVKRTGEKVFLECVQDMDHENMFWYRQDPGLGLRLIYFSYDVKMKEKGDIPEGYSVSREKKERFSLILESASTNQTSMYLCASSLRGQGTGEQYFGPGTRLTVT.

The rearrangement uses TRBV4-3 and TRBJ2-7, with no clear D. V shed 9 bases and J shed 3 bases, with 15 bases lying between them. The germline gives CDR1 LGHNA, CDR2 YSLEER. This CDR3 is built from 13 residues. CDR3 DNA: TGCGCCAGTTCGGTCGCGCCGAACTACGAGCAGTACTTC. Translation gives CASSVAPNYEQYF.

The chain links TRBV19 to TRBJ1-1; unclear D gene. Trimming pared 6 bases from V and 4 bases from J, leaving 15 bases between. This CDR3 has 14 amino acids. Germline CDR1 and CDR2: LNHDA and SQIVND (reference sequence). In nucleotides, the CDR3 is TGTGCCAGTAGGTCACCGGCCTCGTTCACTGAAGCTTTCTTT. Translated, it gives CASRSPASFTEAFF. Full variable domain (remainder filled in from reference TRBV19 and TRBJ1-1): DGGITQSPKYLFRKEGQNVTLSCEQNLNHDAMYWYRQDPGQGLRLIYYSQIVNDFQKGDIAEGYSVSREKKESFPLTVTSAQKNPTAFYLCASRSPASFTEAFFGQGTRLTVV.

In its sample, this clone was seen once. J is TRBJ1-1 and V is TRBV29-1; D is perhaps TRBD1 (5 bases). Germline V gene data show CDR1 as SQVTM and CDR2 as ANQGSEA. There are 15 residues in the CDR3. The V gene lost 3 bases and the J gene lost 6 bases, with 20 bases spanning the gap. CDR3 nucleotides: TGCAGCGTTGAGCCGCACAGGTGGGCGACGGCTGAAGCTTTCTTT. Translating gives CSVEPHRWATAEAFF. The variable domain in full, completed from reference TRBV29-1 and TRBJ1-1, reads SAVISQKPSRDICQRGTSLTIQCQVDSQVTMMFWYRQQPGQSLTLIATANQGSEATYESGFVIDKFPISRPNLTFSTLTVSNMSPEDSSIYLCSVEPHRWATAEAFFGQGTRLTVV.

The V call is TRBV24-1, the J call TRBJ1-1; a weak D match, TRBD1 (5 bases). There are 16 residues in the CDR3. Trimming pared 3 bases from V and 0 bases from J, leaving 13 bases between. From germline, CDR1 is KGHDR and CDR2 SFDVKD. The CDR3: CATSDPPGRMNTEAFF. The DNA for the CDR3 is TGTGCCACCAGTGATCCCCCGGGGCGTATGAACACTGAAGCTTTCTTT.

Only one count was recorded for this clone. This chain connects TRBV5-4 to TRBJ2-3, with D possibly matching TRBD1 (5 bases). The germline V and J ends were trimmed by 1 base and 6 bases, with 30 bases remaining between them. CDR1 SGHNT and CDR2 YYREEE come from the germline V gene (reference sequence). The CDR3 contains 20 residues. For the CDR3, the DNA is TGTGCCAGCAGCTTGTGGGGATGGCAGGGCTTAATGCAAGGGCCTGATACGCAGTATTTT. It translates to CASSLWGWQGLMQGPDTQYF.

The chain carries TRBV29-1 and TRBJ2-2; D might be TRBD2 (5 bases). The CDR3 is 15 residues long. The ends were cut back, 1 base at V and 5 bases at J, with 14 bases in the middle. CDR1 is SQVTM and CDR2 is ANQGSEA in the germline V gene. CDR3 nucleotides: TGCAGCGTTGAAGGCCGGGGTGGGAATACCGGGGAGCTGTTTTTT. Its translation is CSVEGRGGNTGELFF.